This T cell receptor (beta chain) was retrieved from a study of blood T cells in healthy people across ages. Comment on this clonotype: Its cognate antigen is unknown.

Trimming removed 1 base from V and 4 bases from J, with 11 bases in between. In germline, CDR1 is LGHNA, CDR2 YNFKEQ. The CDR3 contains 16 residues. Alongside a J-beta primer mix, a sample-barcoded 5' primer served in a second PCR lasting roughly 7 to 11 cycles. TCRdb processed the 5' RACE reads anew with MiXCR; each CDR3 protein has one entry. The sample lists hundreds of thousands of distinct CDR3 sequences; more than 25% were seen once. The study, taken as a whole, reports: Changes in expanded clonotypes were possibly confounded, as the CMV status of donors was unknown. Long-lived donors had more naive CD4+ cells and higher diversity than aged donors.

The same data also contributed to another study, on T cells of mothers and their children. This second study says: The sample comes from several healthy Caucasian donors: mothers and children. Researchers report slightly higher, though non-significant, overlap in related mother-child pairs than in unrelated pairs.

The chain recombines TRBV4-2 with TRBJ2-6; D possibly corresponds to TRBD2 (6 bases). The sample was blood. The sequence came from a boy between 10 and 17 years old in good health. CDR3 coding DNA: TGTGCCAGCAGCCAAGCCGGGACTTCCGGGGCCAACGTCCTGACTTTC. Its protein is CASSQAGTSGANVLTF.